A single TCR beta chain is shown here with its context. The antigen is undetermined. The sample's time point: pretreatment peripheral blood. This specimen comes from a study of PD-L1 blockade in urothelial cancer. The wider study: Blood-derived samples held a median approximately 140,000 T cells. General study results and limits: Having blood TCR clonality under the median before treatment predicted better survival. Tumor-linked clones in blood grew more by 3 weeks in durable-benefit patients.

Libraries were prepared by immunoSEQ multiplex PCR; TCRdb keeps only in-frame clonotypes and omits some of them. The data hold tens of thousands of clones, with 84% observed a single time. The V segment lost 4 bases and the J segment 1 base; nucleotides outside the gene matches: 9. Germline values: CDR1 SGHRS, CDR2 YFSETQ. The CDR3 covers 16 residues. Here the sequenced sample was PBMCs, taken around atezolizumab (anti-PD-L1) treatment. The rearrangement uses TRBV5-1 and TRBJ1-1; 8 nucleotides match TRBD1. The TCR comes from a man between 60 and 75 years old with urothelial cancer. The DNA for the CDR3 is TGCGCCAGCAGCCCCAGGTGGGACAGGCAGAACACTGAAGCTTTCTTT. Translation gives CASSPRWDRQNTEAFF.